This is a list of T cell receptor beta chains from one sample in a study of shared clonotypes between healthy human individuals. Assay used: immunoSEQ multiplex PCR; TCRdb lists only in-frame clones, some missing. The sample lists a few million clones, approximately 93% occurring once. Sequencing was done on a sample of naive CD4+ T cells from PBMCs. All receptors come from a man younger than 30 in good health. Some clones in this sample may be carry-over from other donors' samples. CDR3s leave out the opening cysteine and the closing phenylalanine or tryptophan. Clone size is given for some rows only: seen once, a few or many times, or a class if the clone is expanded.

J gene: TRBJ1-4; clone size: -; V gene: TRBV20-1; CDR3 length: 9; CDR3 protein: SARRGGQGS
J gene: TRBJ2-5; clone size: -; V gene: TRBV25-1; CDR3 length: 12; CDR3 protein: ASSERRGGETQY
J gene: TRBJ2-2; clone size: -; V gene: TRBV20-1; CDR3 length: 9; CDR3 protein: SARGGGELF
J gene: TRBJ2-5; clone size: -; V gene: TRBV4-1; CDR3 length: 13; CDR3 protein: ASSRASGVQETQY
J gene: TRBJ1-1; clone size: -; V gene: TRBV6-5; CDR3 length: 11; CDR3 protein: ASSFWGATEAF
J gene: TRBJ1-1; clone size: few; V gene: TRBV2; CDR3 length: 9; CDR3 protein: ASSYDRQAF
J gene: TRBJ2-2; clone size: -; V gene: TRBV7-9; CDR3 length: 12; CDR3 protein: AQGAGSRTGELF
J gene: TRBJ2-7; clone size: -; V gene: TRBV7-2; CDR3 length: 13; CDR3 protein: ASSPDPAGTYEQY
J gene: TRBJ1-2; clone size: -; V gene: TRBV13; CDR3 length: 13; CDR3 protein: ASSRQDRSNYGYT
J gene: TRBJ2-7; clone size: -; V gene: TRBV18; CDR3 length: 14; CDR3 protein: ASSPPHRIDSYEQY